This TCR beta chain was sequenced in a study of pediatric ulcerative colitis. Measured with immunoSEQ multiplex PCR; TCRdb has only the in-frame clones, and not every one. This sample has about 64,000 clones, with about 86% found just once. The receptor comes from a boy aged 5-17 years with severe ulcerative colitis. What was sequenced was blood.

CDR3 in DNA: TGTGCCAGCAGCATCTCTTCGGGCGGGGAGCTGTTTTTT. Translating gives CASSISSGGELFF. The chain combines TRBV11-3 with TRBJ2-2; D gene uncertain. V was trimmed by 5 bases and J by 7 bases, leaving 11 bases between them. The CDR3 is made up of 13 amino acids. The germline CDR1 and CDR2 sequences are SGHNT and YENEEA.